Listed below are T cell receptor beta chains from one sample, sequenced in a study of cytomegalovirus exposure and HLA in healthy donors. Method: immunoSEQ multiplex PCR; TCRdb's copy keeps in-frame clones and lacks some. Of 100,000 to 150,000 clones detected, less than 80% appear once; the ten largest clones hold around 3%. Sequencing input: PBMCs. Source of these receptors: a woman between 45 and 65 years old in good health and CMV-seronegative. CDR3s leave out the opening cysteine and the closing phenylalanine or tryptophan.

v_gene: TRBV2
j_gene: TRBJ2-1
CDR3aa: ASSKLAGGPSEQF

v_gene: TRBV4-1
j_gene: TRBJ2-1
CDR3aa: ASRAGGNPLGNEQF

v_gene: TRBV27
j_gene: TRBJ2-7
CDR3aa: ASSLSRQVGSYEQY

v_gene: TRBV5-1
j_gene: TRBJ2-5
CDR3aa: ASSLIAGVGETQY

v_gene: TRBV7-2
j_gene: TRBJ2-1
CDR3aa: ASSLRISGYNEQF

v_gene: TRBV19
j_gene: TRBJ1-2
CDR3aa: ASNRGSSDGYT

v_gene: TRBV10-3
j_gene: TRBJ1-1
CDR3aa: ASRAETGGTEAF

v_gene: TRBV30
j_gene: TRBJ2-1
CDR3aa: AWSFGLAGYNEQF

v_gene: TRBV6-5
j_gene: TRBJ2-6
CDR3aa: ASIGSSGANVLT

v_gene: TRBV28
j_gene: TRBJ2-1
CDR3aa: ASSPRGTVRYNEQF

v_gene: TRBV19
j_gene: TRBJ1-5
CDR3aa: ASSMAGYSNQPQH

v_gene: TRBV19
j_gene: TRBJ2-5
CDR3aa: ASSATQGDVETQY

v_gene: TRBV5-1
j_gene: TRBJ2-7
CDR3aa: ASSLWSGGSYEQY

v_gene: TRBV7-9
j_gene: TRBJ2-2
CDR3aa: ASSRTSGAGELF

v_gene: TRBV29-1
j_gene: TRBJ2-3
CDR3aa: SVLRGTDTQY

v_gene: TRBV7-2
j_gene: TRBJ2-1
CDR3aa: ASSLAGGRNEQF

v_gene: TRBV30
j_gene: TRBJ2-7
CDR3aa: AWTGGYEQY